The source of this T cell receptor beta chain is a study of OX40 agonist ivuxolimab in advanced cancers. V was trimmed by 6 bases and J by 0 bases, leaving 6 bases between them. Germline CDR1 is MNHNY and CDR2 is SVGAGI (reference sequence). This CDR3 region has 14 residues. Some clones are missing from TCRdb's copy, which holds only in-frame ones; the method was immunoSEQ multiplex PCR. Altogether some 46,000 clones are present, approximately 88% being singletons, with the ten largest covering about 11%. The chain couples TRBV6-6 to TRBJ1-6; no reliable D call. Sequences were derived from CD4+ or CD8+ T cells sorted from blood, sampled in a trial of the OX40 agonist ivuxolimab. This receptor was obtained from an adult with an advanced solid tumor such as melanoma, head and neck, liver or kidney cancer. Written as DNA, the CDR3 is TGTGCCAGCAGCCAGAGCTCCTATAATTCACCCCTCCACTTT. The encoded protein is CASSQSSYNSPLHF.